This TCR beta chain emerged from a study of blood T cells in healthy people across ages. Study outcomes and limitations: Donor CMV infection status was unknown, possibly confounding age-related changes in expanded clonotypes. A strong correlation was seen between TCR beta diversity and naive T cell percentage.

About this clonotype itself: Its antigen remains unknown.

Isolation of PBMCs gave at least 7 million cells per sample. It was with a sample-barcoded 5' primer and a J-beta primer mix that a second PCR of roughly 7 to 12 cycles was run. TCRdb used MiXCR to reprocess the 5' RACE reads, holding one entry per CDR3 protein. The sample contains 1 million to 1.2 million distinct CDR3 sequences, roughly two fifths of which appear only once. The V and J ends lost 3 bases and 2 bases respectively, with 13 bases between them. The CDR3 is 14 residues long. From germline, CDR1 is SQVTM and CDR2 ANQGSEA. The rearrangement links TRBV29-1 to TRBJ2-5; a weak D match, TRBD1 (6 bases). The receptor was isolated from a man aged 18 to 35 in good health. Sequencing was performed on blood. The CDR3 loop is CSVDGAGDQETQYF. The CDR3 region has the DNA TGCAGCGTTGATGGGGCAGGGGATCAAGAGACCCAGTACTTC.